This T cell receptor (beta chain) emerged from a study of cytomegalovirus exposure and HLA in healthy donors. General study results and limits: V- and J-gene trimming of TCR beta was linked (in a later analysis) to a missense DCLRE1C variant.

It was with 60 Vbeta and 13 Jbeta primers that the PCR ran. TCRdb keeps only in-frame clones here, not all; method: immunoSEQ multiplex PCR. The sample features around 100,000 clones, with around 0.6% in its top ten. About this clone: The antigen is undetermined.

The donors (healthy individuals) were bone marrow donors. Germline CDR1 reads MNHNS; CDR2 reads SASEGT. Trimming left V 9 bases short and J 4 bases short, with 15 bases between. This CDR3 spans 14 amino acids. The clonotype comes from a man aged 45-65 years in good health and CMV-seronegative. The V call is TRBV6-1, the J call TRBJ2-2, with D possibly matching TRBD1 (6 bases). Specimen: PBMCs. CDR3 region: CASGGDRSTGELFF. In DNA, the CDR3 is TGTGCCAGTGGTGGAGACAGGAGCACCGGGGAGCTGTTTTTT.